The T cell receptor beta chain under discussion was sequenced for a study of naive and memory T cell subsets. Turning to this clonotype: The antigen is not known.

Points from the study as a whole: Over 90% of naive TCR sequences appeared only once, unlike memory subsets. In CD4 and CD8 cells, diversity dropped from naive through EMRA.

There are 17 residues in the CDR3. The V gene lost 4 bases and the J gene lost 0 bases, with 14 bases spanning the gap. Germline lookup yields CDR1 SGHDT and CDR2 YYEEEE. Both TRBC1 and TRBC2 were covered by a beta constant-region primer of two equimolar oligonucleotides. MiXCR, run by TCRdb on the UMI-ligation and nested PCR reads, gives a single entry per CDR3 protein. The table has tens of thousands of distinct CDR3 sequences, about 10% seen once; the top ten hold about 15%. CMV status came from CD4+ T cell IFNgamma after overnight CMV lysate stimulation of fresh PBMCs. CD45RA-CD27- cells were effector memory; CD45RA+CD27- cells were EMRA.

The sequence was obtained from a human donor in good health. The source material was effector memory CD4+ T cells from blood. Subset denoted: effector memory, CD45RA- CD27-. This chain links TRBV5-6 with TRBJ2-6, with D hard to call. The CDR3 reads CASSPVLELSGANVLTF. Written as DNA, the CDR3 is TGTGCCAGCAGCCCCGTCCTTGAGCTCTCTGGGGCCAACGTCCTGACTTTC.